Listed here are 25 T cell receptor beta chains from one sample, sequenced in a study of T cell changes during pregnancy in multiple sclerosis. Only in-frame clones appear in the TCRdb table, and some are missing; sequencing was by immunoSEQ multiplex PCR. The profile shows approximately 92,000 clones, under 95% of them singletons. The specimen comprised peripheral blood, sampled after pregnancy. These receptors all stem from a female donor with multiple sclerosis, enrolled in a pregnancy study.

This chain joins TRBV19 and TRBJ1-1; D is undetermined. Germline CDR1 reads LNHDA; CDR2 reads SQIVND (reference sequence). V was pared by 5 bases and J by 2 bases, with 15 bases between. The CDR3 runs to 15 residues. The DNA for the CDR3 is TGTGCCAGTAGTCCCCGGAGGCAGGTTAACACTGAAGCTTTCTTT. Its protein product is CASSPRRQVNTEAFF.

The chain uses TRBV15 and TRBJ2-1; D might be TRBD2 (5 bases). This CDR3 contains 15 residues. V was shortened by 9 bases and J by 10 bases, with 25 bases between the two germline ends. Germline V gene sequence: CDR1 LNHNV, CDR2 YYDKDF (reference sequence). Here the CDR3 DNA reads TGTGCCACTGGGCAAGGGAGTGTATTCCCCCGGGAGCAGTTCTTC. Encoded protein: CATGQGSVFPREQFF.

The chain couples TRBV29-1 to TRBJ1-2, with D possibly matching TRBD1 (6 bases). The CDR3 runs 12 residues. The germline CDR1 and CDR2 sequences are SQVTM and ANQGSEA. The V end lost 6 bases, the J end lost 8 bases, and 16 bases lay between the germline ends. The CDR3 protein is CSVHTGYVGYTF. The CDR3 DNA follows: TGCAGCGTACATACAGGGTATGTGGGCTACACCTTC.

Only one count was recorded for this clone. V usage is TRBV29-1 and J usage is TRBJ2-1; TRBD2 agrees at 10 bases. The CDR3 totals 16 residues. Germline CDR1 and CDR2: SQVTM and ANQGSEA. The J segment lost 7 bases and the V segment lost 4 bases, leaving 13 bases of the junction unmatched. CDR3: CSVVNSGLAVRNEQFF. The CDR3 DNA sequence: TGCAGCGTTGTTAATTCCGGACTAGCGGTGAGGAATGAGCAGTTCTTC.

The chain recombines TRBV29-1 with TRBJ2-1; a possible D gene is TRBD2 (6 bases). The V gene's germline CDR1 is SQVTM and CDR2 ANQGSEA. V gave up 6 bases and J gave up 6 bases, with 12 bases separating them. The CDR3 sequence is 12 residues long. CDR3 DNA: TGCAGCGTGAGGGGACTTCGCAATGAGCAGTTCTTC. Translating it yields CSVRGLRNEQFF.

This clone was recorded only once. The rearrangement uses TRBV27 and TRBJ2-7; weak D call: TRBD2 (5 bases). Germline CDR1 reads MNHEY; CDR2 reads SMNVEV (reference sequence). The CDR3 is 15 residues long. Trimming stripped 5 bases from V and 3 bases from J, with 17 bases between. The CDR3 DNA reads as TGTGCCAGCAGTCCCGTCCCATGGGCGGGCTACGAGCAGTACTTC. Translation: CASSPVPWAGYEQYF.

V is TRBV7-6 and J is TRBJ2-7, with 7 positions matching TRBD2. Per the germline V gene, CDR1 is SGHVS and CDR2 is FNYEAQ. The CDR3 covers 15 residues. V was clipped by 0 bases and J by 2 bases; unmatched bases: 4. The CDR3 nucleotides are TGTGCCAGCAGCTTAGCGGATGGGAGGGCCTACGAGCAGTACTTC. This translates into CASSLADGRAYEQYF.

V usage is TRBV11-2 and J usage is TRBJ2-1; TRBD2 might be the D (5 bases). The CDR3 spans 17 residues. Trimming shortened V by 1 base and J by 2 bases, and 15 bases separated the two germline ends. CDR1 is SGHAT, CDR2 FQNNGV, per germline. The CDR3 protein is CASSLAGTFFTYNEQFF. The CDR3 DNA reads as TGTGCCAGCAGCTTAGCGGGAACCTTCTTCACCTACAATGAGCAGTTCTTC. Drawing the rest from reference TRBV11-2 and TRBJ2-1, the complete variable domain is EAGVAQSPRYKIIEKRQSVAFWCNPISGHATLYWYQQILGQGPKLLIQFQNNGVVDDSQLPKDRFSAERLKGVDSTLKIQPAKLEDSAVYLCASSLAGTFFTYNEQFFGPGTRLTVL.

This chain uses TRBV27 with TRBJ2-7; 8 bases are shared with TRBD1. The length of the CDR3 is 15 residues. Germline V CDR1 and CDR2: MNHEY, SMNVEV (reference sequence). The trim removed 8 bases at V and 4 bases at J, leaving 13 bases unmatched. The CDR3 region has the DNA TGTGCCAGCCGAGACCTCTGGACAGGGAAGTACGAGCAGTACTTC. It encodes CASRDLWTGKYEQYF.

This chain uses TRBV11-2 with TRBJ2-1; 12 nucleotides align to TRBD2. Germline V lookup: CDR1 SGHAT, CDR2 FQNNGV. With 0 bases clipped from V and 8 bases from J, the junction kept 8 bases outside the gene matches. The length of the CDR3 is 17 residues. The CDR3, as DNA: TGTGCCAGCAGCTTAGAGACTAGACTAGCGGGAGTGGATGAGCAGTTCTTC. Translation: CASSLETRLAGVDEQFF.

The chain joins TRBV5-5 to TRBJ2-3; D perhaps matches TRBD1 (6 bases). Germline-derived CDR1 and CDR2 are SGHKS and YYEKEE (reference sequence). Trimming cost V 1 base and J 5 bases, with 14 bases left between them. This CDR3 has 15 amino acids. CDR3 loop: CASSLTGNWGDTQYF. CDR3 in DNA: TGTGCCAGCAGCTTGACAGGGAATTGGGGAGATACGCAGTATTTT.

This chain links TRBV6-1 with TRBJ1-1; 7 nucleotides match TRBD1. Trimming cost V 4 bases and J 5 bases; bases outside gene matches: 7. The CDR3 consists of 14 residues. Germline assignment: CDR1 MNHNS and CDR2 SASEGT. CDR3 loop: CASSVQGRGTEAFF. The CDR3, as DNA: TGTGCCAGCAGTGTACAGGGGCGTGGGACTGAAGCTTTCTTT.

The chain uses TRBV15 and TRBJ2-6; 8 nucleotides line up with TRBD1. This CDR3 is 17 amino acids long. The V gene's germline CDR1 is LNHNV and CDR2 YYDKDF (reference sequence). V dropped 1 base and J dropped 9; count of bases not matched to a gene: 11. CDR3 residues: CATSRGQGTLVGNVLTF. The CDR3 bases are TGTGCCACCAGCAGAGGACAGGGGACTCTGGTTGGCAACGTCCTGACTTTC.

This sequence joins TRBV11-3 and TRBJ2-7; 10 nucleotides match TRBD2. This CDR3 contains 18 residues. V shed 3 bases, J shed 7 bases, and the junction held 18 bases outside the gene matches. CDR1 and CDR2 (germline): SGHNT, YENEEA. The CDR3 DNA follows: TGTGCCAGCAGCTTCCTTACCTGTAGCGGGAGGAAGGTGAGGGAGCAGTACTTC. Amino acid sequence: CASSFLTCSGRKVREQYF.

The chain combines TRBV10-1 with TRBJ1-1; TRBD1 is a possible D gene (6 bases). Germline V gives CDR1 WNHNN, CDR2 SYGVQD (reference sequence). The ends were cut back, 6 bases at V and 1 base at J, with 30 bases in the middle. The CDR3 is 20 amino acids. As DNA, the CDR3 is TGCGCCAGCAGCCCTTTTTACTACACCGGGCTTCAAGGGGGGAACACTGAAGCTTTCTTT. Translation: CASSPFYYTGLQGGNTEAFF.

The rearrangement joins TRBV7-2 to TRBJ2-7; 12 bases are a match to TRBD2. From germline, CDR1 is SGHTA and CDR2 FQGNSA. The CDR3 length is 15 residues. The junction had 5 bases not matched to a gene; V was cut back by 2 bases and J by 6 bases. The CDR3 DNA reads as TGTGCCAGCAGCTTAAGACTAGCGGGAGCGCGCGAGCAGTACTTC. It codes for CASSLRLAGAREQYF.

This clone was seen a single time. CDR3 residues: CASSQDYQSYNEQFF. The CDR3 DNA follows: TGCGCCAGCAGCCAGGACTACCAGTCCTACAATGAGCAGTTCTTC. The V gene is TRBV5-1, the J gene TRBJ2-1, with D possibly TRBD2 on 6 matching bases. V lost 4 bases to trimming and J lost 1 base, with 12 bases between them. Germline V gene lookup returns CDR1 SGHRS and CDR2 YFSETQ. The CDR3 sequence is 15 residues long.

The genes are TRBV5-1 and TRBJ2-7, with 8 bases matching TRBD2. With V trimmed by 0 bases and J by 5 bases, 7 bases remained unmatched. CDR1 is SGHRS and CDR2 is YFSETQ in the germline V gene. The CDR3 is 15 amino acids. CDR3 in DNA: TGCGCCAGCAGCTTGGGGTCGACTAGCGCGAACGAGCAGTACTTC. Encoded protein: CASSLGSTSANEQYF. Complete variable domain (other parts from reference TRBV5-1 and TRBJ2-7): KAGVTQTPRYLIKTRGQQVTLSCSPISGHRSVSWYQQTPGQGLQFLFEYFSETQRNKGNFPGRFSGRQFSNSRSEMNVSTLELGDSALYLCASSLGSTSANEQYFGPGTRLTVT.

V is TRBV11-2 and J is TRBJ2-2; D gene unclear. The germline V gene has CDR1 SGHAT and CDR2 FQNNGV. Trimming removed 5 bases from V and 6 bases from J, with 16 bases in between. This CDR3 contains 15 residues. In nucleotides, the CDR3 is TGTGCCAGCAGCGCGCCGACGAGGAGCGCCGGGGAGCTGTTTTTT. Its translation is CASSAPTRSAGELFF. The full variable domain, in which reference TRBV11-2 and TRBJ2-2 provide the parts outside the CDR3, is EAGVAQSPRYKIIEKRQSVAFWCNPISGHATLYWYQQILGQGPKLLIQFQNNGVVDDSQLPKDRFSAERLKGVDSTLKIQPAKLEDSAVYLCASSAPTRSAGELFFGEGSRLTVL.

The chain uses TRBV6-4 and TRBJ1-5, with TRBD1 identical over 9 bases. V dropped 6 bases and J dropped 0; count of bases not matched to a gene: 6. This CDR3 has 16 residues. Germline CDR1 and CDR2: MRHNA and SNTAGT. The CDR3 DNA reads TGTGCCAGCAGAGACCTGGACAGGGGTAGCAATCAGCCCCAGCATTTT. Its translation: CASRDLDRGSNQPQHF.

This chain connects TRBV25-1 to TRBJ2-7; maybe TRBD2 (5 bases). The CDR3 extends over 16 amino acids. Germline V gene sequence: CDR1 MGHDK, CDR2 SYGVNS. Between the trimmed V and J ends, which lost 4 bases and 5 bases, there was a span of 21 bases. The CDR3 coding sequence is TGTGCCAGCAGTGCTCAACTAGGTAGCTTTTCCCACGAGCAGTACTTC. This translates into CASSAQLGSFSHEQYF.

The chain combines TRBV7-6 with TRBJ1-3, with D perhaps TRBD1 (5 bases). The CDR3 spans 15 residues. The V gene's germline CDR1 is SGHVS and CDR2 FNYEAQ. V lost 5 bases to trimming and J lost 0 bases, with 11 bases between them. The chain's CDR3 is CASSSQGTSGNTIYF. CDR3 sequence (DNA): TGTGCCAGCAGCAGCCAGGGAACCTCTGGAAACACCATATATTTT.

The chain carries TRBV4-3 and TRBJ2-1, with 8 bases aligning to TRBD2. The CDR3 length is 14 residues. Germline values: CDR1 LGHNA, CDR2 YSLEER. The trim removed 6 bases at V and 5 bases at J, leaving 6 bases unmatched. The CDR3 loop is CASSALAGHNEQFF. The CDR3 DNA reads as TGCGCCAGCAGTGCTCTAGCGGGCCACAATGAGCAGTTCTTC.

V is TRBV30 and J is TRBJ1-5; 10 bases agree with TRBD1. The CDR3 is 13 residues long. Germline lookup yields CDR1 GTSNPN and CDR2 SVGIG (reference sequence). Unmatched junction bases numbered 5, after V lost 5 bases and J lost 7 bases. For the CDR3, the DNA is TGTGCCTGGGCGGACAGGGGGAGGCAGCCCCAGCATTTT. Its translation: CAWADRGRQPQHF.

Remarks on this clone: One end of the junction does not line up with germline, which may come from a read error. Within the sample, other DNA sequences also encode this same CDR3. The chain recombines TRBV2 with TRBJ1-4; no reliable D call. The CDR3 contains 12 residues. The germline V gene encodes CDR1 SNHLY and CDR2 FYNNEI. The CDR3 DNA follows: TGTGCCAGCGGGCCGAGTAATGAAAAATTGTTTTTT. Amino acid sequence: CASGPSNEKLFF.